One and the same sample provided the 5 T cell receptor beta chains below, sequenced in a study of blood T cell repertoires in COVID-19. Profiled with immunoSEQ multiplex PCR; TCRdb holds only in-frame clones, not every one. The sample yields under 350,000 clones, 89% seen once. The sequencing input was PBMCs or T cells enriched from blood (not recorded which). The receptors derive from a woman in her sixties who had recovered from COVID-19.

The chain combines TRBV30 with TRBJ2-7, with 8 bases aligning to TRBD1. There are 12 residues in the CDR3. Germline V gives CDR1 GTSNPN, CDR2 SVGIG (reference sequence). The V segment lost 1 base and the J segment 7 bases; nucleotides outside the gene matches: 3. CDR3 sequence: CAWSGQGAEQYF. The CDR3 bases are TGTGCCTGGAGTGGGCAGGGGGCTGAGCAGTACTTC. The entire variable domain, with the rest obtained from reference TRBV30 and TRBJ2-7, is as follows: SQTIHQWPATLVQPVGSPLSLECTVEGTSNPNLYWYRQAAGRGLQLLFYSVGIGQISSEVPQNLSASRPQDRQFILSSKKLLLSDSGFYLCAWSGQGAEQYFGPGTRLTVT.

This clone was observed once. The chain has TRBV2 and TRBJ1-1; D is possibly TRBD1 (5 bases). V dropped 11 bases and J dropped 5 bases, with 21 bases sitting between them. Germline CDR1 SNHLY, CDR2 FYNNEI. The CDR3 contains 14 residues. In nucleotides, the CDR3 is TGTGCCGCCCTCAACCAAGGGGTAGGGACTGAAGCTTTCTTT. Encoded protein: CAALNQGVGTEAFF. The complete variable domain, with remaining parts taken from reference TRBV2 and TRBJ1-1, reads EPEVTQTPSHQVTQMGQEVILRCVPISNHLYFYWYRQILGQKVEFLVSFYNNEISEKSEIFDDQFSVERPDGSNFTLKIRSTKLEDSAMYFCAALNQGVGTEAFFGQGTRLTVV.

V is TRBV7-2 and J is TRBJ2-5, with a possible D match to TRBD2 (6 bases). The CDR3 contains 13 residues. CDR1 and CDR2 (germline): SGHTA, FQGNSA. Trimming removed 5 bases at V and 4 bases at J, with 11 bases between. CDR3 amino acids: CASSRETPETQYF. As DNA, the CDR3 is TGTGCCAGCAGCCGGGAGACCCCAGAGACCCAGTACTTC. Based on the CDR3 plus reference TRBV7-2 and TRBJ2-5, the full variable domain is GAGVSQSPSNKVTEKGKDVELRCDPISGHTALYWYRQSLGQGLEFLIYFQGNSAPDKSGLPSDRFSAERTGGSVSTLTIQRTQQEDSAVYLCASSRETPETQYFGPGTRLLVL.

The chain joins TRBV10-3 to TRBJ1-2; 7 nucleotides agree with TRBD1. CDR1 is ENHRY and CDR2 is SYGVKD in the germline V gene. CDR3 length equals 13 residues. The junction had 9 bases not matched to a gene; V was cut back by 6 bases and J by 8 bases. CDR3 bases: TGTGCCATCAGAGGGCTACAGGGGTACGGCTACACCTTC. This sequence encodes CAIRGLQGYGYTF.

The chain is built from TRBV24-1 and TRBJ2-2; D not resolved. V lost 5 bases and J 6 bases, leaving 12 bases between the germline ends. Germline V gene data show CDR1 as KGHDR and CDR2 as SFDVKD. The CDR3 covers 14 residues. CDR3 protein: CATSGAIRAGELFF. CDR3 coding DNA: TGTGCCACCAGTGGAGCTATTCGGGCCGGGGAGCTGTTTTTT.